A single sample gave rise to the 8 T cell receptor beta chains below, sequenced in a study of molecular identifiers for immune sequencing clone quantification (dated by TCRdb to the late 2010s). Libraries were constructed by PCR. Sequenced using a NextSeq 500. TCRdb reprocessed the public reads (quality trimming at Q25 with fastp, clone calling with MiXCR) and kept in-frame beta chains. A single entry per CDR3 protein holds the most common genes and DNA from its merged rows. The sample table contains about 630,000 distinct CDR3 sequences; only one count was recorded for roughly 27% of them. The biggest ten clones account for 0.78% of the sample. Sample: naive CD8+ T cells from blood, with Jurkat cell RNA spiked in. Read against the paper, the sample's cell subset or site label means: FACS-sorted CD8+CD4-CCR7+CD45RA+ naive T cells. These TCRs come from a human donor in good health. Some libraries in this study had Jurkat cell RNA spiked in.

This clonotype was seen only a few times. The chain links TRBV30 to TRBJ1-6; possibly TRBD1 for D (6 bases). This CDR3 region has 12 residues. Trimming shortened V by 5 bases and J by 10 bases, and 12 bases separated the two germline ends. Germline V gene lookup returns CDR1 GTSNPN and CDR2 SVGIG (reference sequence). The CDR3 sequence: CAWQGTGSPLHF. For the CDR3, the DNA is TGTGCCTGGCAGGGAACAGGGTCACCCCTCCACTTT.

This clonotype appeared a few times. The chain carries TRBV6-6 and TRBJ2-7; TRBD1 agrees at 12 bases. V lost 5 bases and J lost 5; bases outside the gene matches: 7. Germline assignment: CDR1 MNHNY and CDR2 SVGAGI (reference sequence). This CDR3 is built from 15 residues. CDR3 amino acids: CASSQGTGGVDEQYF. In DNA, the CDR3 is TGTGCCAGCAGTCAAGGGACAGGGGGCGTCGACGAGCAGTACTTC.

This clonotype showed up just a few times. V and J are TRBV7-6 and TRBJ2-7; D may be TRBD1 or TRBD2 (6 bases each). CDR1 is SGHVS, CDR2 FNYEAQ, per germline. There are 15 residues in the CDR3. Trimming left V 0 bases short and J 3 bases short, with 12 bases between. This CDR3 is CASSLAGGRNYEQYF. DNA of the CDR3: TGTGCCAGCAGCTTAGCTGGGGGGCGGAACTACGAGCAGTACTTC.

The CDR3 sequence: CASSFQGRNSPLHF. The CDR3 DNA reads TGTGCCAGCAGTTTTCAGGGGAGAAATTCACCCCTCCACTTT. This chain uses TRBV27 with TRBJ1-6, with TRBD1 as a possible D gene (6 bases). Germline assignment: CDR1 MNHEY and CDR2 SMNVEV (reference sequence). V lost 3 bases and J 7 bases, leaving 10 bases between the germline ends. CDR3 length: 14 amino acids.

This clonotype was recorded a few times. The chain uses TRBV12-3 or TRBV12-4 and TRBJ2-7; D might be TRBD1 or TRBD2, each matching 5 bases. The CDR3 length is 14 residues. V was trimmed by 5 bases and J by 0 bases, leaving 11 bases between them. The CDR3 DNA sequence: TGTGCCAGCAGTCCCCCGGGACCCTCCTACGAGCAGTACTTC. Encoded protein: CASSPPGPSYEQYF.

This clonotype was observed a few times. This chain joins TRBV6-5 and TRBJ2-7; 10 bases agree with TRBD1. Trimming removed 5 bases from V and 3 bases from J; junction bases left unmatched: 7. CDR3 size: 15 residues. Germline V gene data show CDR1 as MNHEY and CDR2 as SVGAGI. CDR3 sequence (DNA): TGTGCCAGCAGTGATCAGGGACAGGGGTTCTACGAGCAGTACTTC. It yields the protein CASSDQGQGFYEQYF.

This clonotype occurred many times. This chain uses TRBV7-9 with TRBJ1-1, with 7 nucleotides matching TRBD1. The trim removed 5 bases at V and 0 bases at J, leaving 6 bases unmatched. Looked up from germline, CDR1 is SEHNR and CDR2 is FQNEAQ (reference sequence). CDR3 length equals 15 residues. This chain's CDR3 is CASSPGGFMNTEAFF. In nucleotides, the CDR3 is TGTGCCAGCAGCCCAGGGGGTTTCATGAACACTGAAGCTTTCTTT.

Ten or more counts support this clonotype. V gene TRBV5-1 combines with J gene TRBJ2-7, with 11 nucleotides matching TRBD2. Germline CDR1 and CDR2: SGHRS and YFSETQ. V lost 3 bases and J lost 3; bases outside the gene matches: 2. The CDR3 is 14 amino acids. As DNA, the CDR3 is TGCGCCAGCAGCTCCGGGACTAGCGGCTACGAGCAGTACTTC. Translating gives CASSSGTSGYEQYF. The whole variable domain, remainder taken from reference TRBV5-1 and TRBJ2-7, is KAGVTQTPRYLIKTRGQQVTLSCSPISGHRSVSWYQQTPGQGLQFLFEYFSETQRNKGNFPGRFSGRQFSNSRSEMNVSTLELGDSALYLCASSSGTSGYEQYFGPGTRLTVT.